This TCR beta chain was sequenced in a study of low-dose radiotherapy and immunotherapy resistance in tumors. Study overall: Cohort 1 was treated with 0.5 Gy per fraction at 2-week intervals, amounting to 6.5 Gy overall. Intravenous administration to patients comprised nivolumab at 240 mg every two weeks and ipilimumab at 1 mg/kg every six weeks. Cohort 2 was treated with 1 Gy per fraction every two weeks, amounting to 13 Gy across 26 weeks.

Time point indicated: before trial treatment. All of the donors were given nivolumab, ipilimumab, aspirin, low-dose cyclophosphamide and low-dose radiotherapy as part of RACIN, a single-arm trial. This clonotype has ten or more counts. TRAV and TRBV primers primed cDNA for both TCRalpha and TCRbeta. PCR amplification of the TCRs was performed with Phusion for 20 PCR cycles, and it relied on a constant-region primer together with a V-primer adapter. TCRdb re-analysed the reads in MiXCR, keeping a single row per CDR3 protein. This table has under 90,000 distinct CDR3 sequences, 18% appearing once. The CDR3 has 11 residues. J gave up 13 bases and V 6 bases, and 6 bases lay outside the gene matches. Germline loops: CDR1 LNHDA, CDR2 SQIVND (reference sequence).

Sample: PBMCs, taken before treatment. The chain uses TRBV19 and TRBJ2-1; 7 bases are a match to TRBD1. The receptor's source is a male donor with prostate cancer. The CDR3 protein is CASRADRVQFF. In DNA, the CDR3 is TGTGCCAGTAGGGCTGACAGGGTCCAGTTCTTC. Supplemented by reference TRBV19 and TRBJ2-1, the full variable domain reads DGGITQSPKYLFRKEGQNVTLSCEQNLNHDAMYWYRQDPGQGLRLIYYSQIVNDFQKGDIAEGYSVSREKKESFPLTVTSAQKNPTAFYLCASRADRVQFFGPGTRLTVL.